Shown below are 9 T cell receptor beta chains from a single sample sequenced in a study of beta chain features in type 1 diabetes. Study-wide findings and caveats: All four CD4+ subsets of Type 1 diabetes patients contained TCRB CDR3s that were moderately but significantly shorter.

Their cognate antigens are unknown. The investigators reverse transcribed all of the isolated RNA, so they sequenced expressed TCRB transcripts. Libraries were prepared by immunoSEQ multiplex PCR; TCRdb keeps only in-frame clonotypes and omits some of them. The sample lists hundreds of thousands of clones; about an eighth were seen once. The sequenced material came from naive CD4+ T cells from blood. These receptors were obtained from a man aged 18 to 30 with type 1 diabetes.

V is TRBV5-4 and J is TRBJ1-4; D is ambiguous. The CDR3 is 14 amino acids. The germline V and J ends were trimmed by 0 bases and 8 bases, with 11 bases remaining between them. Germline V gene data show CDR1 as SGHNT and CDR2 as YYREEE (reference sequence). CDR3: CASSLAPKEEKLFF. CDR3 DNA sequence: TGTGCCAGCAGCTTGGCCCCGAAGGAGGAAAAACTGTTTTTT.

The chain employs TRBV10-3 and TRBJ1-2, with 7 positions matching TRBD1. V trimming: 6 bases; J trimming: 3 bases; junction bases outside the gene matches: 7. There are 14 residues in the CDR3. From germline, CDR1 is ENHRY and CDR2 SYGVKD. The CDR3 loop is CAIRKTGHDYGYTF. CDR3 sequence (DNA): TGTGCCATCAGAAAGACAGGGCATGACTATGGCTACACCTTC.

Turning to this clone: Other DNA sequences in the same sample also yield this CDR3. The chain employs TRBV2 and TRBJ1-2, with D uncertain. V lost 2 bases to trimming and J lost 2 bases, with 6 bases between them. The V gene's germline CDR1 is SNHLY and CDR2 FYNNEI. The CDR3 consists of 13 residues. CDR3 residues: CASSERQNYGYTF. CDR3 DNA: TGTGCCAGCAGTGAAAGGCAGAACTATGGCTACACCTTC. Supplemented by reference TRBV2 and TRBJ1-2, the full variable domain reads EPEVTQTPSHQVTQMGQEVILRCVPISNHLYFYWYRQILGQKVEFLVSFYNNEISEKSEIFDDQFSVERPDGSNFTLKIRSTKLEDSAMYFCASSERQNYGYTFGSGTRLTVV.

Only a few counts were recorded for this clone. This chain joins TRBV4-2 and TRBJ1-1, with no clear D. V lost 8 bases and J lost 1, with 5 bases in between. The length of the CDR3 is 11 residues. Per the germline V gene, CDR1 is LGHNA and CDR2 is YNFKEQ. CDR3 sequence: CASCGNTEAFF. The CDR3 DNA is TGTGCCAGCTGTGGGAACACTGAAGCTTTCTTT.

This chain connects TRBV21-1 to TRBJ2-7; the table assigns TRBD2, which was not confirmed against the DNA. TRBV21-1 corresponds to a pseudogene. This CDR3 spans 15 amino acids. CDR3 DNA: TGTGCCAGCAGCAGAACACGACTAGTCTGCTGCGAGCAGTACTTC. Translated, it gives CASSRTRLVCCEQYF.

The rearrangement links TRBV5-1 to TRBJ2-7, with D possibly matching TRBD1 (6 bases). From germline, CDR1 is SGHRS and CDR2 YFSETQ. Trimming pared 2 bases from V and 3 bases from J, leaving 15 bases between. This CDR3 comprises 15 residues. CDR3 sequence: CASSFQTGSGYEQYF. CDR3 DNA sequence: TGCGCCAGCAGCTTTCAAACAGGGAGCGGCTACGAGCAGTACTTC.

The chain is built from TRBV29-1 and TRBJ1-3, with no clear D. Looked up from germline, CDR1 is SQVTM and CDR2 is ANQGSEA. Trimming pared 6 bases from V and 1 base from J, leaving 13 bases between. The CDR3 is 14 residues long. Written as DNA, the CDR3 is TGCAGCGTGGAAAAACCCAATTCTGGAAACACCATATATTTT. It specifies CSVEKPNSGNTIYF. The whole variable domain, remainder taken from reference TRBV29-1 and TRBJ1-3, is SAVISQKPSRDICQRGTSLTIQCQVDSQVTMMFWYRQQPGQSLTLIATANQGSEATYESGFVIDKFPISRPNLTFSTLTVSNMSPEDSSIYLCSVEKPNSGNTIYFGEGSWLTVV.

There are a few counts of this clone. CDR3 amino acids: CASSQDTIPPYEQYF. CDR3 nucleotides: TGTGCCAGCAGCCAAGATACGATTCCGCCCTACGAGCAGTACTTC. This sequence joins TRBV14 and TRBJ2-7; D gene unclear. In germline, CDR1 is SGHDN, CDR2 FVKESK. The CDR3 sequence is 15 residues long. V dropped 0 bases and J dropped 2 bases, with 11 bases sitting between them. Based on the CDR3 plus reference TRBV14 and TRBJ2-7, the full variable domain is EAGVTQFPSHSVIEKGQTVTLRCDPISGHDNLYWYRRVMGKEIKFLLHFVKESKQDESGMPNNRFLAERTGGTYSTLKVQPAELEDSGVYFCASSQDTIPPYEQYFGPGTRLTVT.

The chain joins TRBV5-1 to TRBJ2-3; no definite D call. The CDR3 sequence is 14 residues long. The V end lost 7 bases, the J end lost 1 base, and 13 bases lay between the germline ends. Germline V gene data show CDR1 as SGHRS and CDR2 as YFSETQ. CDR3 in DNA: TGCGCCAGCCTCCCCCGACCGGGCACAGATACGCAGTATTTT. Amino acid sequence: CASLPRPGTDTQYF.